There are many counts of the clone carrying this T cell receptor (beta chain). Recruitment covered roughly 24 US areas and drew participants whose ages spanned about 18 to 90 years. Participants were placed into cohorts based on the clinical history they reported. The V and J ends lost 6 bases and 1 base respectively, with 9 bases between them. The CDR3 contains 13 residues. Germline CDR1 and CDR2: LNHDA and SQIVND (reference sequence). The entry originates in a study of blood T cell repertoires in COVID-19. As for the study in general: From the United States, Italy and Spain came samples of acute and convalescent COVID-19.

As handled by the study authors: From reference gene primer amplification, estimates of nucleated cell counts were derived. This table comes from immunoSEQ multiplex PCR, and its TCRdb copy is limited to in-frame clones, with some not included. V, J and clone size are taken as reported in that table, and D and trimming were inferred from the DNA itself. The table records around 270,000 clones, 80% to 90% of them present only once. The chain recombines TRBV19 with TRBJ1-1; D is unresolved. The specimen was PBMCs or T cells enriched from blood (not recorded which). The sequence was collected from a woman in her 40s who had been exposed to COVID-19. The CDR3 DNA is TGTGCCAGTAGGGTCACCGGGAACACTGAAGCTTTCTTT. Its protein is CASRVTGNTEAFF.